This T cell receptor (beta chain) was observed in a study of post-analysis software for immune sequencing data. Incorporated into the TCR beta cDNA libraries were unique molecular identifiers, which served to reduce PCR and sequencing biases. Approximately 450,000 cDNA molecules were recovered from an input of 1 to 10 million T cells. From the PCR reads, TCRdb called clonotypes with MiXCR, one entry per CDR3 protein. The data contain over 300,000 distinct CDR3 sequences, about a third of them singletons. This clonotype was detected only a few times. Its antigen remains unidentified. Study observations and caveats: Among roughly five TRBV segments more frequent in patients than controls were TRBV5-6, TRBV5-1 and TRBV20-1. Diversity measured as normalized Chao1 was significantly lower in multiple sclerosis patients than in controls.

Germline values: CDR1 MNHEY, CDR2 SVGEGT. Trimming at V came to 0 bases and at J to 0 bases, leaving 3 bases not matched to a gene. The CDR3 spans 19 residues. The chain carries TRBV6-2 or TRBV6-3 and TRBJ2-3; 16 bases align to TRBD2. Sequencing was carried out using blood. The TCR comes from a girl aged 10 to 17 with multiple sclerosis. The chain's CDR3 is CASSYSSGLAGGSTDTQYF. CDR3 DNA sequence: TGTGCCAGCAGTTACTCGTCGGGACTAGCGGGGGGGAGCACAGATACGCAGTATTTT.